These T cell receptor beta chains were read from a single sample in a study of T cell repertoires in cytomegalovirus infection. These TCRs' antigens remain unknown. TCRdb ran MiXCR on the reads and lists one entry per CDR3 protein. The repertoire holds around 770,000 distinct CDR3 sequences, with almost 30% as singletons. The sequencing used cultured CD8+ T cells from PBMCs, collected from culture after CMV antigen stimulation. The receptors shown here come from a human donor in good health (CMV status not recorded). Some clones in this sample may be carry-over from other donors' samples. CDR3s include the opening cysteine and the closing phenylalanine or tryptophan. The D gene is left open where the match is weak. Not every row has a clone size; where given, it reads once, few, many or a size class.

J | V | size | D | DNA | CDR3
TRBJ1-2 | TRBV5-4 | few | TRBD1 | TGTGCCAGCAGCACAGGGGACTACTATGGCTACACCTTC | CASSTGDYYGYTF
TRBJ1-1 | TRBV29-1 | few | NA | TGCAGCGTTTCCCCCACCGGGGCTGAAGCTTTCTTT | CSVSPTGAEAFF
TRBJ1-1 | TRBV15 | NA | NA | TGTGCCACCAGCAACAGGGCTGGGAACACTGAAGCTTTCTTT | CATSNRAGNTEAFF
TRBJ2-5 | TRBV5-8 | few | TRBD2 | TGTGCCAGCAGCTCGCTCGGACTAGCGGGGGGAAAAGAGACCCAGTACTTC | CASSSLGLAGGKETQYF
TRBJ2-3 | TRBV14 | few | NA | TGTGCCAGCAGCCAAGATGTGGTAGATACGCAGTATTTT | CASSQDVVDTQYF
TRBJ2-2 | TRBV20-1 | NA | NA | TGCAGTGCTAAAAACACCGGGGAGCTGTTTTTT | CSAKNTGELFF
TRBJ1-1 | TRBV6-2/TRBV6-3 | few | NA | TGTGCCAGCAGCACGGACCGCCGGCGGAACACTGAAGCTTTCTTT | CASSTDRRRNTEAFF
TRBJ2-1 | TRBV6-2/TRBV6-3 | few | TRBD1 | TGTGCCAGCAGTGAGGGACAGGGCAGGAGTTGGAATGAGCAGTTCTTC | CASSEGQGRSWNEQFF
TRBJ2-3 | TRBV7-8 | many | NA | TGTGCCAGCAGCGAAGATCCCGGGCTCCTAGGGGGCACAGATACGCAGTATTTT | CASSEDPGLLGGTDTQYF
TRBJ2-4 | TRBV7-2 | few | TRBD2 | TGTGCCAGCAGCCGTCGACTAGCGGGGGGCCTAGCCAAAAACATTCAGTACTTC | CASSRRLAGGLAKNIQYF
TRBJ2-1 | TRBV12-3/TRBV12-4 | NA | NA | TGTGCCAGCCCGGGACCCCACAATGAGCAGTTCTTC | CASPGPHNEQFF
TRBJ2-3 | TRBV12-3/TRBV12-4 | many | NA | TGTGCCAGCAGTTTGCAGGGGCCCGATACGCAGTATTTT | CASSLQGPDTQYF
TRBJ1-6 | TRBV7-8 | few | NA | TGTGCCAGCAGCGAACGGAGGGGGGATGGGTCACCCCTCCACTTT | CASSERRGDGSPLHF
TRBJ2-1 | TRBV11-2 | NA | NA | TGTGCCAGCAGCTTCGCTTCATGGAATGAGCAGTTCTTC | CASSFASWNEQFF
TRBJ1-4 | TRBV4-2 | NA | NA | TGTGCCAGCAGCCAAGTCTTTTCAACTAATGAAAAACTGTTTTTT | CASSQVFSTNEKLFF
TRBJ2-7 | TRBV7-2 | few | NA | TGTGCCAGCAGCTTAGGACAGGGCGGGGAGTACGAGCAGTACTTC | CASSLGQGGEYEQYF
TRBJ1-2 | TRBV6-5 | NA | NA | TGTGCCAGCAGTCTTCAGTCGGGACCCCGCCAGTTCTTGGATGGCTACACCTTC | CASSLQSGPRQFLDGYTF
TRBJ1-1 | TRBV6-6 | NA | NA | TGTGCCAGCAGTTACTGGGACGGCGGGAACACTGAAGCTTTCTTT | CASSYWDGGNTEAFF
TRBJ2-2 | TRBV11-2 | NA | NA | TGTGCCTCCGAGTTTGGGACCGGGGAGCTGTTTTTT | CASEFGTGELFF
TRBJ1-1 | TRBV27 | NA | NA | TGTGCCAGCAGAATAGGCACCGGGTTCACCCATGAAGCTTTCTTT | CASRIGTGFTHEAFF
TRBJ1-1 | TRBV7-2 | many | NA | TGTGCCAGCAGCCCTTTCCGGGACGGCTCCTTTTACACTGAAGCTTTCTTT | CASSPFRDGSFYTEAFF
TRBJ1-1 | TRBV6-5 | NA | NA | TGTGCCAGCAGTTACTCGGTGGCAGGTGGTGCTTTCTTT | CASSYSVAGGAFF
TRBJ1-2 | TRBV7-2 | many | NA | TGTGCCAGCAGCAGGGACTTCGACTACACCTTC | CASSRDFDYTF
TRBJ1-2 | TRBV27 | few | TRBD1 | TGTGCCAGCAGTTCCCGACAGGGGTCGGACTATGGCTACACCTTC | CASSSRQGSDYGYTF
TRBJ2-7 | TRBV7-6 | few | TRBD1 | TGTGCCAGCAGCCCTGACAGGGGGGCCTACTACGAGCAGTACTTC | CASSPDRGAYYEQYF
TRBJ1-1 | TRBV5-6 | NA | NA | TGTGCCAGTAGTACAGGACAAGTGAACACTGAAGCTTTCTTT | CASSTGQVNTEAFF
TRBJ2-3 | TRBV19 | few | NA | TGTGCCAGTAACTTTATGGGGCGAAGCACAGATACGCAGTATTTT | CASNFMGRSTDTQYF
TRBJ2-5 | TRBV7-8 | many | TRBD1 | TGTGCCAGCAGCCCGACCAGGGGGAGTCGGGAGACCCAGTACTTC | CASSPTRGSRETQYF
TRBJ1-5 | TRBV10-3 | few | NA | TGTGCCATCAGCCCAAAGGGGGGTGAGAGCAGTCAGCCCCAGCATTTT | CAISPKGGESSQPQHF
TRBJ2-3 | TRBV4-3 | NA | NA | TGCGCCAGCAGCCAGGATGATCTTGACTCAGATACGCAGTATTTT | CASSQDDLDSDTQYF
TRBJ1-2 | TRBV27 | NA | NA | TGTGCCAGCAGTCCACACGAAACTGCGTACTATGGCTACACCTTC | CASSPHETAYYGYTF
TRBJ2-1 | TRBV9 | NA | NA | TGTGCCAGCGCCCCCGCAGGGCTGGGGAATGAGCAGTTCTTC | CASAPAGLGNEQFF
TRBJ2-5 | TRBV18 | few | NA | TGTGCCAGCTCACCACCTTCCCAGAAAGAGACCCAGTACTTC | CASSPPSQKETQYF
TRBJ1-2 | TRBV4-1 | few | NA | TGCGCCAGCAGCCAAGAAGGAACAGGGAATGGCTACACCTTC | CASSQEGTGNGYTF